The source of this T cell receptor (beta chain) is a study of shared clonotypes between healthy human individuals. Trimming pared 1 base from V and 1 base from J, leaving 10 bases between. Germline CDR1 reads KGHSH; CDR2 reads LQKENI. The CDR3 extends over 15 amino acids. The donor population consisted of healthy HIV-negative adults with no recent acute infections or vaccinations. Each subset's genomic DNA was split evenly across several immunoSEQ plates. Assay used: immunoSEQ multiplex PCR; TCRdb lists only in-frame clones, some missing. Seen here are about 670,000 clones, 72% observed once, and the top ten hold roughly 1.8%.

The sequencing sample was made of memory CD4+ T cells sorted from blood. Subset in this sample: CD45RA-negative fraction. The chain combines TRBV18 with TRBJ1-2, with D tentatively TRBD1 (5 bases). The sequence was collected from a woman in her 30s in good health. The CDR3: CASSPRGGDNYGYTF. CDR3 DNA sequence: TGTGCCAGCTCACCACGGGGAGGGGATAACTATGGCTACACCTTC.